What follows are 5 T cell receptor beta chains derived from one specimen sequenced in a study of T cell repertoires in aging, cancer and after chemotherapy. A mixed TRB-A/B primer pool amplified rearranged TRB by multiplex touch-down PCR. TCRdb used MiXCR to reprocess the multiplex PCR reads, holding one entry per CDR3 protein. The sample carries 4,000 to 6,000 distinct CDR3 sequences, about 32% recorded once. Peripheral blood genomic DNA, not sorted cells or RNA, was the template. Sequences were obtained from blood. These receptors were obtained from a human donor with a blood cancer. The donor label of this sample is uncertain.

This clonotype came up a few times. CDR3 in amino acids: CAISRTGDSGNTIYF. The CDR3 DNA reads as TGTGCCATCTCTCGGACAGGGGACTCTGGAAACACCATATATTTT. The rearrangement uses TRBV10-3 and TRBJ1-3, with 9 bases matching TRBD1. J gave up 0 bases and V 8 bases, and 5 bases lay outside the gene matches. The CDR3 loop spans 15 amino acids. Germline assignment: CDR1 ENHRY and CDR2 SYGVKD.

This clonotype was seen more than once but under ten times. The V gene is TRBV6-4, the J gene TRBJ2-2, with D hard to call. Trimming left V 0 bases short and J 8 bases short, with 13 bases between. CDR3 length equals 15 residues. Germline V gene lookup returns CDR1 MRHNA and CDR2 SNTAGT. The CDR3 protein is CASSDSELLGGELFF. Written as DNA, the CDR3 is TGTGCCAGCAGTGACTCGGAGCTTCTAGGGGGGGAGCTGTTTTTT.

The chain carries TRBV20-1 and TRBJ2-3; tentatively, D is TRBD2 (6 bases). Trimming removed 1 base from V and 6 bases from J, with 8 bases in between. Per germline, CDR1 DFQATT and CDR2 SNEGSKA (reference sequence). CDR3 length: 12 residues. The DNA of the CDR3 is TGCAGTGCTAGAGTTGGGGGGGATACGCAGTATTTT. Its translation is CSARVGGDTQYF.

The V call is TRBV5-4, the J call TRBJ2-2; 8 bases fit TRBD2. Unmatched junction bases numbered 12, after V lost 1 base and J lost 7 bases. This CDR3 region has 17 residues. Germline lookup yields CDR1 SGHNT and CDR2 YYREEE (reference sequence). DNA of the CDR3: TGTGCCAGCAGCTTGTTCTGGGCTAGCGGGTTGAACGGGGAGCTGTTTTTT. Protein sequence: CASSLFWASGLNGELFF.

This clonotype came up a few times. V gene TRBV5-4 combines with J gene TRBJ1-1, with 9 nucleotides matching TRBD1. Trimming at V came to 2 bases and at J to 3 bases, leaving 14 bases not matched to a gene. CDR3 size: 18 residues. The germline CDR1 and CDR2 sequences are SGHNT and YYREEE (reference sequence). The CDR3 loop reads CASSFPQDRGELYTEAFF. The CDR3 nucleotides are TGTGCCAGCAGCTTTCCACAGGACAGGGGTGAATTATACACTGAAGCTTTCTTT.